The entry below gives a single TCR beta chain sequence along with its context. This clone appeared once. This clone's antigen is unknown. Per-base quality was not reported, and no clone a single base away is much larger than it. This sample was taken from a study of cytomegalovirus exposure and HLA in healthy donors (dated by TCRdb to about 2017). For context, the study as a whole: An earlier analysis of several hundred of the donors reported approximately 290 Gb of sequence data and more than 90 million unique TCR beta sequences from about 179 million T cells. Among the roughly 400 genotyped donors, approximately 81% belonged to the genetic ancestry cluster associated with self-reported Caucasian donors. About five DR-DQ haplotypes were handled as single units for association and clustering because linkage in the cohort was strong. To predict cytomegalovirus infection status, the study combined high-throughput TCR immunosequencing, statistical association of individual TCRs with disease status, and machine learning. Typing coverage differed by locus: A, B, C, DRB1 and DQB1 were typed in about 629-630 donors, DQA1 in about 560, DPA1 in 600 to 610, and DPB1 in just under 490. Alongside the repertoire data, information on donor age, sex, ethnicity and CMV serostatus was compiled. Rather than using new phenotypic data, the later analysis identified candidate immune exposures from TCR beta sequences and from how often those sequences occurred across donors. Among 300 to 450 genotyped donors of the cohort, an average of around 240,000 unique TCR beta nucleotide sequences were sequenced per donor, roughly 18% of them non-productive. Approximately 310 gigabases of sequencing data and 70 million to 100 million unique TCR sequences were included in an early release covering 550 to 800 HLA-typed donors. Class I and class II HLA loci were covered by the typing at four-digit resolution. A later analysis re-analyzed previously published TCR beta repertoires from about 730 donors and added high-resolution HLA genotyping to study TCR occurrence patterns. Besides the first cohort of roughly 660 subjects, a separate validation cohort made up of roughly 120 different subjects was used. The T cell repertoires of around 730 subjects were profiled by immunosequencing and related to cytomegalovirus serostatus. Every repertoire in the discovery cohort had been generated on one and the same sequencing platform. In an earlier analysis of more than 550 of the donors, high-throughput TCR beta sequencing was used to judge whether each TCR beta V gene segment behaved as functional or pseudogenic. The study aimed to test whether cataloging public T cell receptors could reveal signatures of past pathogen exposure. In a later genetic analysis, genome-wide SNP genotypes for 398 of the 666 donors were used, and that subset was treated as a discovery cohort.

The cohort was made up of 666 healthy bone marrow donors. At the time of sampling, every cohort member was nominally healthy, though immune exposures that went unrecorded were likely present. The donor tested CMV seropositive, placing the donor among the 289 seropositive members of the cohort. Each donor provided a peripheral blood sample, and peripheral blood mononuclear cells were used for TCR beta sequencing. The Qiagen DNeasy Blood Extraction Kit was used to extract genomic DNA from the blood cell samples. V was cut back by 3 bases and J by 6 bases, leaving a gap of 15 bases between them. The germline V gene encodes CDR1 SGHTA and CDR2 FQGNSA. From its cysteine to its phenylalanine, the CDR3 spans 15 amino acids. Only the CDR3 region is kept as DNA, spanning 45 bases read in frame from base 1. Receptors were amplified or captured by the immunoSEQ multiplex PCR assay. For the multiplex PCR, a mixture combining 60 forward primers for TCR Vbeta segments and 13 reverse primers for TCR Jbeta segments was used. Amplification of the CDR3 region of rearranged TCR beta genes was performed with a multiplex PCR assay on genomic DNA. The Illumina HiSeq System was used to sequence the amplified TCR beta libraries as 87-base-pair reads. Under the source paper's analysis protocol: Across the 640 or so repertoires, a later analysis counted tens of millions of unique TCR beta chains, around 11 million of which were shared by at least two donors. Raw reads were error-corrected and collapsed into unique sequences with a nearest-neighbor algorithm that merged closely related sequences to remove PCR and sequencing errors. CDR3 sequences were aligned to IMGT reference sequences to assign V, D and J gene segments. Each retained sequence needed at least a six-nucleotide match to both a V gene segment and a J gene segment. Rearrangements were classified as productive when the CDR3 lacked stop codons and remained in frame with V and J, and all other rearrangements were classified as non-productive. CDR3 was defined according to IMGT convention as the region running from the second conserved V-encoded cysteine to the conserved J-encoded phenylalanine. The earlier analysis of 587 of the donors excluded sequences that lacked an unambiguous match to a single V gene segment. In an earlier analysis of a few hundred of the donors, V segments were called functional above 56.7% productive rearrangements and were called segregating when the between-donor standard deviation exceeded 5%. A statistical classification framework was developed to diagnose cytomegalovirus status using the catalog of TCR beta chain sequences. V and J gene assignment, in a later analysis, came from comparing TCR nucleotide sequences with IMGT/GENE-DB human TR gene sequences. A later analysis assigned CDR3 sequences and most-parsimonious VDJ recombination scenarios with the TCRdist pipeline. In a later analysis, each TCR beta chain was defined by its CDR3 amino acid sequence together with its V-gene family, and reads without a unique V-gene family were excluded. A later analysis removed nearly 600 highly shared, low-generation-probability nucleotide sequences to deal with suspected cross-contamination and a sequencing artifact. In a later analysis, a clonal expansion index was calculated for each public chain from normalized within-repertoire ranks of inferred template counts. In a later analysis, generation probabilities were computed with a VDJ recombination model fitted to out-of-frame rearrangements, and the resulting probabilities were checked against IGoR. A later analysis scored TCR-TCR, TCR-HLA and TCR-CMV co-occurrence with hypergeometric tests, applying a repertoire-size bias correction to TCR pairs. False discovery rates were estimated in a later analysis by permuting HLA or CMV assignments 20 times. In a later analysis, co-occurring TCRs were grouped using DBSCAN, and TCRdist sequence similarity was added for clustering within HLA-allele-positive subsets. Repertoires with fewer than 30,000 or more than 120,000 public chains were left out of co-occurrence clustering, as were a handful of repertoires with anomalous nucleotide sharing. Imported from immuneACCESS, the table was reduced by TCRdb to in-frame sequences with V and J called. These copies leave out some clones; in studies compared against another copy, an unresolved V gene accounts for under half, and the cause of the remainder is not known. V and J calls and clone size are copied from that table; D and trimming were computed from the DNA. The sample data list about 170,000 clones, and approximately 73% of these were observed just once. The ten largest clones capture 5.4% of the sample.

Broad study findings and their caveats: A few of the identified cytomegalovirus-associated TCR beta chains were confirmed in vitro to be specific for cytomegalovirus antigens. A later genetic analysis reported fewer N-insertions in productive TCRs among donors in an Asian-associated ancestry cluster than the roughly 700-donor mean. An earlier analysis of 587 of the donors showed that most TCR beta V segments appeared in productive rearrangements either about 90% or about 30% of the time, which broadly matched IMGT annotations. Immune exposure information for the cohort was limited to CMV serostatus. At a false discovery rate of 0.05, a later analysis linked 15,000 to 20,000 TCR beta sequences to specific HLA alleles. The study listed 170 or so TCR beta chains as associated with cytomegalovirus. When HLA alleles, especially DR and DQ, strongly co-occurred, attributing TCR associations to individual alleles was difficult. The authors suggested that the approach could potentially be generalized to other disease states and immunological phenotypes. Because HLA typing was missing for some donors at each locus, association tests included only the typed subset. Linkage disequilibrium might explain the correlated functional status among segregating V segments, but an unknown experimental factor could not be ruled out. A later analysis found that most CMV-associated TCR beta chains appeared HLA-restricted, with HLA associations seemingly driven largely by CMV exposure. A further reported finding was that TCR beta sequences accurately predicted the HLA-A and HLA-B alleles for most subjects in the first cohort. In a later analysis, several top co-occurrence clusters were reported to appear linked to parvovirus B19, influenza, CMV and Epstein-Barr virus. A later genetic analysis associated a missense DCLRE1C variant with V-gene and J-gene trimming of TCR beta chains, and an independent cohort replicated the association. Because the 87-base-pair reads could not distinguish some IMGT-functional V segments, including TRBV6-2 and TRBV6-3, those segments were excluded. Roughly uniform sequencing depth across donors was assumed in presence/absence analyses, although this assumption may not hold. Only TCR beta chains were sequenced in this cohort, and the absence of alpha or paired-chain data limited detectable features. Because counts were too low, about 18 rarely observed V segments, including chromosome 9 orphons, were excluded from the earlier analysis of 587 of the donors. A group of highly shared sequence variants was considered likely to be a technical artifact of the sequencing pipeline. In a later analysis, HLA-associated TCR beta chains were found to be more clonally expanded and to have lower generation probabilities than equally common non-associated chains. In a later analysis, TCR association rates were found to vary across HLA loci, with the most associated TCRs seen for DRB1 alleles and the fewest for HLA-C alleles. Most TCR sequences were seen in very few donors, while some public TCRs were found in many individuals. The classifier was reported to diagnose cytomegalovirus status with high specificity and sensitivity in both the original and validation cohorts.

In this chain, TRBV7-2 is recombined with TRBJ2-1, and possibly TRBD2, on 6 matching bases. The specimen sequenced was PBMCs. This TCR was sampled from a woman younger than 35 in good health and CMV-seropositive. The DNA is as follows: TGTGCCAGCAGCTTGGGGGGACTCCCGTCCAATGAGCAGTTCTTC. Translation gives CASSLGGLPSNEQFF. The full variable domain, with segments outside the CDR3 supplied by the reference TRBV7-2 and TRBJ2-1 proteins, appears as GAGVSQSPSNKVTEKGKDVELRCDPISGHTALYWYRQSLGQGLEFLIYFQGNSAPDKSGLPSDRFSAERTGGSVSTLTIQRTQQEDSAVYLCASSLGGLPSNEQFFGPGTRLTVL.